This is a list of T cell receptor beta chains from one sample in a study of shared clonotypes between healthy human individuals. The data were produced by immunoSEQ multiplex PCR, yet TCRdb's version contains in-frame clones alone and is incomplete. The repertoire holds nearly 600,000 clones, with about 95% as singletons. Input material: naive CD8+ T cells sorted from blood. The receptors originated from a woman aged 25-40 years in good health. The CDR3 runs from the conserved cysteine through the conserved F or W. The D gene is left open where the match is weak. Some rows have no size entry. The others give once, few or many, or a class for an expanded clone.

clone_size	d_call	v_call	j_call	cdr3_aa	cdr3_nt
.	TRBD1	TRBV5-5	TRBJ1-5	CASSLVPGGLNQPQHF	TGTGCCAGCAGCTTGGTGCCAGGGGGCCTTAATCAGCCCCAGCATTTT
.	.	TRBV7-2	TRBJ1-4	CASSLQGSPNEKLFF	TGTGCCAGCAGCTTACAGGGTAGCCCTAATGAAAAACTGTTTTTT
.	.	TRBV4-1	TRBJ2-5	CASSQVENQETQYF	TGCGCCAGCAGCCAAGTGGAAAACCAAGAGACCCAGTACTTC
few	TRBD2	TRBV15	TRBJ2-1	CATSSSGNSYNEQFF	TGTGCCACCAGCAGTAGCGGGAACTCCTACAATGAGCAGTTCTTC
.	.	TRBV13	TRBJ2-7	CASSLTGQLNGYEQYF	TGTGCCAGCAGCTTAACCGGACAGCTTAACGGCTACGAGCAGTACTTC
.	.	TRBV19	TRBJ2-5	CASSIVGAETQYF	TGTGCCAGTAGTATAGTTGGGGCGGAGACCCAGTACTTC
.	.	TRBV10-2	TRBJ2-1	CASSGGRNYNEQFF	TGCGCCAGCAGTGGTGGGAGGAATTACAATGAGCAGTTCTTC
.	.	TRBV27	TRBJ2-2	CASSPMGSTGELFF	TGTGCCAGCAGTCCCATGGGGTCCACCGGGGAGCTGTTTTTT
.	.	TRBV7-6	TRBJ2-7	CASSTDRGYSFEQYF	TGTGCCAGCAGCACCGACCGGGGGTACTCGTTCGAGCAGTACTTC
.	TRBD2	TRBV7-9	TRBJ2-4	CASSEGLVNIWYF	TGTGCCAGCAGCGAGGGACTAGTGAATATTTGGTACTTC
.	TRBD1	TRBV13	TRBJ1-2	CASSLSDRAFYGYTF	TGTGCCAGCAGCTTATCGGACAGGGCTTTCTATGGCTACACCTTC
.	TRBD1	TRBV28	TRBJ2-1	CASSSGGKNYNEQFF	TGTGCCAGCAGTTCAGGGGGAAAAAACTACAATGAGCAGTTCTTC
once	.	TRBV5-1	TRBJ2-1	CASSYTGPNSYNEQFF	TGCGCCAGCAGCTATACAGGGCCAAACTCCTACAATGAGCAGTTCTTC
.	.	TRBV5-6	TRBJ1-4	CASSIDGGTHEKLFF	TGTGCCAGCAGCATAGACGGAGGGACGCATGAAAAACTGTTTTTT
.	TRBD2	TRBV7-9	TRBJ2-7	CASSHNVGASGTSGYEQYF	TGTGCCAGCAGCCACAACGTGGGGGCCTCCGGGACTAGCGGCTACGAGCAGTACTTC
.	.	TRBV28	TRBJ1-2	CASRKMTDYYGYTF	TGTGCCAGCAGGAAGATGACGGATTACTATGGCTACACCTTC
.	.	TRBV27	TRBJ1-2	CASSLSGGYGYGYTF	TGTGCCAGCAGTTTATCTGGGGGTTATGGCTATGGCTACACCTTC
.	TRBD1	TRBV13	TRBJ1-4	CASSLGRGQEKLFF	TGTGCCAGCAGCTTAGGCAGGGGGCAAGAAAAACTGTTTTTT
.	TRBD2	TRBV4-2	TRBJ2-7	CASSQDRGSLHDEQYF	TGTGCCAGCAGCCAAGATCGCGGGAGTTTACATGACGAGCAGTACTTC
.	TRBD2	TRBV9	TRBJ2-1	CASSGGGSSYNEQFF	TGTGCCAGCAGTGGCGGGGGGAGCTCCTACAATGAGCAGTTCTTC
.	.	TRBV5-1	TRBJ2-1	CASSTGRTYNEQFF	TGCGCCAGCAGCACGGGACGTACCTACAATGAGCAGTTCTTC
.	.	TRBV5-1	TRBJ1-1	CASSLADISMNTEAFF	TGCGCCAGCAGCTTGGCGGACATCTCCATGAACACTGAAGCTTTCTTT
.	TRBD1	TRBV27	TRBJ1-2	CASSLSWGGGGYGYTF	TGTGCCAGCAGTTTATCCTGGGGAGGGGGCGGCTATGGCTACACCTTC
.	.	TRBV5-6	TRBJ2-7	CASSLGEVPYEQYF	TGTGCCAGCAGTTTGGGGGAGGTGCCCTACGAGCAGTACTTC
.	TRBD1	TRBV27	TRBJ1-5	CASSGGQLNQPQHF	TGTGCCAGCAGCGGGGGACAGCTCAATCAGCCCCAGCATTTT
.	.	TRBV5-6	TRBJ2-7	CASSFGGQSSYEQYF	TGTGCCAGCAGCTTTGGTGGACAGAGCTCCTACGAGCAGTACTTC
.	.	TRBV6-1	TRBJ1-5	CASSWSQPQHF	TGTGCCAGCAGTTGGAGTCAGCCCCAGCATTTT
.	.	TRBV7-9	TRBJ2-2	CASSPPPVF	TGTGCCAGCAGCCCCCCTCCGGTTTTT
.	.	TRBV7-9	TRBJ2-7	CASSPMSSAYEQYF	TGTGCCAGCAGCCCGATGAGTTCGGCCTACGAGCAGTACTTC
.	.	TRBV7-9	TRBJ1-4	CASSPTTGRPNEKLFF	TGTGCCAGCAGTCCCACTACGGGGAGGCCTAATGAAAAACTGTTTTTT
once	TRBD2	TRBV7-9	TRBJ2-1	CASSFRQREVYNEQFF	TGTGCCAGCAGCTTTCGCCAGCGGGAGGTCTACAATGAGCAGTTCTTC
.	TRBD1	TRBV2	TRBJ1-5	CASSVLIQGADQPQHF	TGTGCCAGCAGTGTACTCATACAGGGGGCCGATCAGCCCCAGCATTTT
.	.	TRBV10-3	TRBJ1-6	CAISVGIGGGSPLHF	TGTGCCATCAGTGTGGGAATCGGAGGAGGCTCACCCCTCCACTTT
once	.	TRBV6-4	TRBJ2-1	CASSERTHGSYNEQFF	TGTGCCAGCAGTGAAAGGACACACGGCTCCTACAATGAGCAGTTCTTC
.	TRBD2	TRBV9	TRBJ2-1	CASSVAGGPGEQFF	TGTGCCAGCAGCGTAGCGGGAGGGCCAGGTGAGCAGTTCTTC
once	.	TRBV28	TRBJ2-1	CASSLSPYGSSYNEQFF	TGTGCCAGCAGTTTATCCCCCTACGGGAGCTCCTACAATGAGCAGTTCTTC
.	TRBD1	TRBV2	TRBJ2-6	CASSDPGQVGANVLTF	TGTGCCAGCAGTGACCCTGGACAGGTCGGGGCCAACGTCCTGACTTTC
.	.	TRBV25-1	TRBJ1-1	CASSERQVNTEAFF	TGTGCCAGCAGCGAACGCCAGGTTAACACTGAAGCTTTCTTT
.	.	TRBV7-9	TRBJ1-1	CASSYLGPYTEAFF	TGTGCCAGCAGCTATCTAGGGCCCTACACTGAAGCTTTCTTT
.	.	TRBV30	TRBJ2-2	CAWSVFNTGELFF	TGTGCCTGGAGTGTATTCAACACCGGGGAGCTGTTTTTT
.	.	TRBV6-5	TRBJ1-5	CASSYSGPNQPQHF	TGTGCCAGCAGTTACTCGGGGCCGAATCAGCCCCAGCATTTT
.	.	TRBV6-5	TRBJ2-1	CASRADGHEQFF	TGTGCCAGCAGGGCGGACGGCCATGAGCAGTTCTTC
.	.	TRBV27	TRBJ2-3	CASSHTVASTDTQYF	TGTGCCAGCAGTCACACGGTCGCTAGCACAGATACGCAGTATTTT
.	.	TRBV29-1	TRBJ2-1	CSATVYNEQFF	TGCAGCGCGACAGTTTACAATGAGCAGTTCTTC
.	.	TRBV5-1	TRBJ1-1	CASSIRTQSTEAFF	TGCGCCAGCAGCATTCGGACCCAATCGACTGAAGCTTTCTTT
once	TRBD1	TRBV13	TRBJ1-3	CASSWGTGGTTGNTIYF	TGTGCCAGCAGCTGGGGGACAGGGGGCACGACAGGAAACACCATATATTTT
.	TRBD1	TRBV27	TRBJ1-2	CASSLTSPTGGAEGYTF	TGTGCCAGCAGTCTTACCAGCCCGACAGGGGGCGCGGAGGGCTACACCTTC
.	TRBD2	TRBV28	TRBJ2-1	CANRKAGGRNEQFF	TGTGCCAACCGTAAGGCGGGAGGGCGGAATGAGCAGTTCTTC
.	.	TRBV10-3	TRBJ1-2	CAISEPKNYGYTF	TGTGCCATCAGTGAGCCGAAAAACTATGGCTACACCTTC
.	TRBD1	TRBV27	TRBJ2-7	CASSLLGGQGIHYEQYF	TGTGCCAGCAGTTTATTAGGTGGACAGGGAATTCACTACGAGCAGTACTTC
.	.	TRBV7-2	TRBJ1-6	CASAPSDSFNSPLHF	TGTGCCAGCGCCCCCAGCGATTCCTTCAATTCACCCCTCCACTTT
.	TRBD2	TRBV7-2	TRBJ2-2	CASSLVGLAEVTGELFF	TGTGCCAGCAGCTTGGTCGGACTAGCGGAAGTCACCGGGGAGCTGTTTTTT
.	.	TRBV19	TRBJ2-7	CASSLLTIRDTSRESPYEQYF	TGTGCCAGTAGTCTATTAACGATACGGGACACCAGTCGCGAGTCCCCCTACGAGCAGTACTTC
.	.	TRBV4-1	TRBJ2-7	CASSPGTSGEQYF	TGCGCCAGCAGCCCCGGGACATCTGGCGAGCAGTACTTC
.	.	TRBV7-6	TRBJ2-7	CASSLDPGLLSYEQYF	TGTGCCAGCAGCTTAGACCCGGGACTGCTATCCTACGAGCAGTACTTC
.	.	TRBV21-1	TRBJ1-5	CASSKALEGPSGVIYSNQPQHF	TGTGCCAGCAGCAAAGCGCTCGAGGGACCAAGCGGCGTTATATATAGCAATCAGCCCCAGCATTTT
.	.	TRBV2	TRBJ2-6	CASSEQRQYSFSGANVLTF	TGTGCCAGCAGTGAACAACGACAGTACAGTTTCTCTGGGGCCAACGTCCTGACTTTC
once	TRBD2	TRBV9	TRBJ2-1	CASSVPSSGRRDEQFF	TGTGCCAGCAGCGTACCCTCTAGCGGACGGCGGGATGAGCAGTTCTTC
.	.	TRBV25-1	TRBJ2-2	CASRAISGELFF	TGTGCCAGCAGGGCTATATCCGGGGAGCTGTTTTTT